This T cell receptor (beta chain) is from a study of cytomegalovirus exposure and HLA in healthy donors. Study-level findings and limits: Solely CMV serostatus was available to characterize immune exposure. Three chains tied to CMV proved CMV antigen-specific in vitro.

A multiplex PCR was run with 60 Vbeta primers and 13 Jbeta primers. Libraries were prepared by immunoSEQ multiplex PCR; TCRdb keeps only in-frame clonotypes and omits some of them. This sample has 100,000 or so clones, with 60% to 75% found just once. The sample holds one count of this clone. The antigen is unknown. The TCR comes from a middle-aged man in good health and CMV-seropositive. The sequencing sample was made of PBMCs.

CDR3 nucleotide sequence: TGTGCCAGTAGTATCGCGACAGGGGGGAGTTCACCCCTCCACTTT. This encodes CASSIATGGSSPLHF. The chain carries TRBV19 and TRBJ1-6, with 9 bases matching TRBD1. This CDR3 contains 15 residues. Germline CDR1 is LNHDA and CDR2 is SQIVND (reference sequence). V gave up 3 bases and J gave up 9 bases; unmatched junction bases: 6.